The 30 T cell receptor beta chains below come from one sample, sequenced in a study of T-cell memory formation after mild COVID-19. TCRdb re-analysed the 5' RACE reads in MiXCR, keeping a single row per CDR3 protein. The profile shows approximately 570,000 distinct CDR3 sequences, roughly 18% of them singletons. The sequenced sample was PBMCs or a T cell subset sorted from them (not recorded which). These receptors all stem from an adult woman who had mild COVID-19 (a few samples of this study predate the infection). Cell type and time point are not known.

This clonotype was found a few times. The V gene is TRBV12-3 or TRBV12-4, the J gene TRBJ2-6; 9 nucleotides agree with TRBD2. This CDR3 has 18 amino acids. V lost 4 bases to trimming and J lost 3 bases; unmatched junction nucleotides: 10. CDR3 coding DNA: TGTGCCAGCAGTTCCTTCCCGAGCGGGAGGCGTGGGGCCAACGTCCTGACTTTC. It specifies CASSSFPSGRRGANVLTF.

This rearrangement joins TRBV4-2 to TRBJ2-1; no firm D call. The CDR3 is 13 amino acids. V lost 1 base to trimming and J lost 6 bases, with 7 bases between them. The germline V gene encodes CDR1 LGHNA and CDR2 YNFKEQ. The DNA of the CDR3 is TGTGCCAGCAGCCAAGGCGCGGCCAATGAGCAGTTCTTC. As protein: CASSQGAANEQFF.

The chain combines TRBV9 with TRBJ2-2; TRBD2 matches at 7 bases. Trimming took 2 bases from V and 2 from J; bases not matched to a gene: 6. CDR3 length: 16 residues. Germline CDR1 SGDLS, CDR2 YYNGEE. For the CDR3, the DNA is TGTGCCAGCAGCGTCCGCGGGACTACAAACACCGGGGAGCTGTTTTTT. Amino acids: CASSVRGTTNTGELFF.

This clonotype was observed a few times. The V and J genes are TRBV4-3 and TRBJ2-1, with a possible D match to TRBD1 (6 bases). This CDR3 spans 13 amino acids. V was pared by 0 bases and J by 9 bases, with 9 bases between. Germline V gene lookup returns CDR1 LGHNA and CDR2 YSLEER. In nucleotides, the CDR3 is TGCGCCAGCAGCCAAGACACAGGGAGTGAGCAGTTCTTC. Translation: CASSQDTGSEQFF.

The chain carries TRBV20-1 and TRBJ2-7; the D is unclear. Trimming removed 5 bases from V and 0 bases from J, with 11 bases in between. Germline V lookup: CDR1 DFQATT, CDR2 SNEGSKA (reference sequence). This CDR3 region has 13 residues. The CDR3 loop reads CSASAGFSYEQYF. CDR3 DNA: TGCAGTGCTTCTGCCGGGTTCTCCTACGAGCAGTACTTC.

This clonotype was picked up a small number of times. The V gene is TRBV29-1, the J gene TRBJ2-7; 9 nucleotides line up with TRBD2. This CDR3 has 12 residues. The J segment lost 10 bases and the V segment lost 2 bases, leaving 6 bases of the junction unmatched. CDR1 is SQVTM and CDR2 is ANQGSEA in the germline V gene. In DNA form, the CDR3 reads TGCAGCGTTGAATCCAGCGGGAGGTCCCAGTACTTC. It codes for CSVESSGRSQYF.

This chain uses TRBV29-1 with TRBJ2-7, with D tentatively TRBD2 (6 bases). Germline V gene data show CDR1 as SQVTM and CDR2 as ANQGSEA. This CDR3 is built from 15 residues. The V end was cut by 0 bases, the J end by 0 bases, with 12 bases between. The CDR3 spells CSVEDRGGISYEQYF. The DNA of the CDR3 is TGCAGCGTTGAAGATCGTGGGGGGATCTCCTACGAGCAGTACTTC.

This clonotype was counted only a few times. The genes are TRBV10-3 and TRBJ2-7; D possibly uses TRBD1 or TRBD2 (5 bases each). The germline gives CDR1 ENHRY, CDR2 SYGVKD. The CDR3 is 14 residues long. V was clipped by 11 bases and J by 2 bases, with 19 bases between them. The CDR3 nucleotides are TGTGCCTCAAACCTCCGGGGACCTACCTACGAGCAGTACTTC. Amino acids: CASNLRGPTYEQYF.

This sequence joins TRBV29-1 and TRBJ2-1, with D perhaps assigned TRBD1 or TRBD2 (5 bases each). V lost 5 bases, J lost 6 bases, and 14 bases lay in between. Germline lookup yields CDR1 SQVTM and CDR2 ANQGSEA. The length of the CDR3 is 13 residues. As DNA, the CDR3 is TGCAGCGTTCGGGGCGTTGGGTTCAATGAGCAGTTCTTC. Its protein product is CSVRGVGFNEQFF.

This clonotype was observed many times. The chain recombines TRBV5-1 with TRBJ2-7; D may be TRBD1 or TRBD2 (6 bases each). The CDR3 runs to 17 residues. The V end was cut by 0 bases, the J end by 3 bases, with 19 bases between. Germline CDR1 SGHRS, CDR2 YFSETQ. Here the CDR3 DNA reads TGCGCCAGCAGCTTGGGGGAACTGCAGGGGAGGAACTACGAGCAGTACTTC. This encodes CASSLGELQGRNYEQYF.

The gene calls are TRBV5-1 and TRBJ2-3; D call uncertain. Germline V CDR1 and CDR2: SGHRS, YFSETQ. This CDR3 spans 13 amino acids. V was trimmed by 4 bases and J by 5 bases, leaving 11 bases between them. DNA of the CDR3: TGCGCCAGCAGCCAGTTACCCCAAGATACGCAGTATTTT. This translates into CASSQLPQDTQYF.

This clonotype has a handful of counts. The chain employs TRBV5-1 and TRBJ1-4, with 7 bases matching TRBD1. Germline assignment: CDR1 SGHRS and CDR2 YFSETQ. CDR3 length: 18 residues. The ends lost 0 bases at V and 8 bases at J; junction bases unmatched: 16. In nucleotides, the CDR3 is TGCGCCAGCAGCTTGGCGGACAGGATGACCCTTGGCGACGAAAAACTGTTTTTT. Encoded protein: CASSLADRMTLGDEKLFF.

The genes are TRBV11-2 and TRBJ2-7; D gene unclear. This CDR3 spans 15 amino acids. The germline V gene encodes CDR1 SGHAT and CDR2 FQNNGV. Trimming removed 1 base from V and 4 bases from J, with 14 bases in between. This chain's CDR3 is CASSLVYSTPYEQYF. CDR3 in DNA: TGTGCCAGCAGCTTAGTCTACTCAACTCCTTACGAGCAGTACTTC.

The chain links TRBV18 to TRBJ2-7; 7 nucleotides agree with TRBD2. Germline assignment: CDR1 KGHSH and CDR2 LQKENI. This CDR3 spans 16 amino acids. V lost 4 bases, J lost 0 bases, and 9 bases stayed unmatched. In DNA, the CDR3 is TGTGCCAGCTCACACACAGGAGCGGGGAGCTCCTACGAGCAGTACTTC. It codes for CASSHTGAGSSYEQYF.

This clonotype appeared a few times. This chain links TRBV12-3 or TRBV12-4 with TRBJ1-2; 7 bases match TRBD1. The CDR3 consists of 13 residues. Trimming cost V 4 bases and J 8 bases; bases outside gene matches: 7. Here the CDR3 reads CASSSPTGDGYTF. CDR3 bases: TGTGCCAGCAGTTCCCCTACAGGGGACGGCTACACCTTC.

V usage is TRBV5-4 and J usage is TRBJ2-7; no firm D call. The CDR3 totals 14 residues. Trimming removed 0 bases at V and 3 bases at J, with 10 bases between. CDR1 and CDR2 from the germline V gene are SGHNT and YYREEE (reference sequence). In DNA form, the CDR3 reads TGTGCCAGCAGCTTGGATTGGCAGCACTACGAGCAGTACTTC. Translating it yields CASSLDWQHYEQYF.

This clonotype was detected ten times or more. In DNA, the CDR3 is TGTGCCTGGAGTGTGACTAGAATGAACGAGCAGTACTTC. It yields the protein CAWSVTRMNEQYF. The rearrangement joins TRBV30 to TRBJ2-7, with TRBD2 as a possible D gene (6 bases). Trimming left V 0 bases short and J 5 bases short, with 11 bases between. In germline, CDR1 is GTSNPN, CDR2 SVGIG (reference sequence). The CDR3 is made up of 13 amino acids.

The rearrangement uses TRBV5-6 and TRBJ1-1; no clear D gene. The V gene's germline CDR1 is SGHDT and CDR2 YYEEEE. The germline V and J ends were trimmed by 0 bases and 1 base, with 10 bases remaining between them. This CDR3 comprises 15 residues. This chain's CDR3 is CASSLGSLWNTEAFF. DNA for the CDR3: TGTGCCAGCAGCTTGGGGAGCCTTTGGAACACTGAAGCTTTCTTT.

This clonotype was recorded a few times. V usage is TRBV7-6 and J usage is TRBJ2-5, with 13 bases matching TRBD2. The germline V gene has CDR1 SGHVS and CDR2 FNYEAQ. The CDR3 covers 17 residues. After removal of 4 bases from V and 5 bases from J, the junction contained 10 bases not matched to a gene. The CDR3 reads CASSSSLAGGPRETQYF. CDR3 DNA sequence: TGTGCCAGCAGCTCGTCACTAGCGGGAGGGCCTCGGGAGACCCAGTACTTC.

The chain is built from TRBV5-1 and TRBJ2-3, with 12 bases matching TRBD1. The CDR3 consists of 15 residues. After removal of 4 bases from V and 5 bases from J, the junction contained 5 bases not matched to a gene. CDR1 is SGHRS, CDR2 YFSETQ, per germline. DNA for the CDR3: TGCGCCAGCAGCCTCGGGACAGGGGGCTTAGATACGCAGTATTTT. Translation gives CASSLGTGGLDTQYF.

This clonotype has a handful of counts. The CDR3 DNA reads as TGTGCCAGCTCTTACAGGGGTCCGATACCGGGACTAGCGGGAGTGGCAGATACGCAGTATTTT. The encoded protein is CASSYRGPIPGLAGVADTQYF. The chain couples TRBV7-2 to TRBJ2-3; 14 bases agree with TRBD2. From germline, CDR1 is SGHTA and CDR2 FQGNSA. V was pared by 8 bases and J by 4 bases, with 23 bases of the junction left unmatched. CDR3 length: 21 amino acids. The full variable domain, rest sourced from reference TRBV7-2 and TRBJ2-3, is GAGVSQSPSNKVTEKGKDVELRCDPISGHTALYWYRQSLGQGLEFLIYFQGNSAPDKSGLPSDRFSAERTGGSVSTLTIQRTQQEDSAVYLCASSYRGPIPGLAGVADTQYFGPGTRLTVL.

V and J are TRBV11-3 and TRBJ2-7, with 11 bases that match TRBD2. Looked up from germline, CDR1 is SGHNT and CDR2 is YENEEA. After removal of 8 bases from V and 3 bases from J, the junction contained 12 bases not matched to a gene. The length of the CDR3 is 16 residues. The DNA of the CDR3 is TGTGCCAGCCAAAGGTCCCTAGCGGGAGGTGGCTACGAGCAGTACTTC. This translates into CASQRSLAGGGYEQYF.

This clonotype was counted a few times. V gene TRBV6-2 or TRBV6-3 combines with J gene TRBJ2-7; tentatively, D is TRBD1 (5 bases). V lost 6 bases and J lost 6, with 12 bases in between. Germline V gene sequence: CDR1 MNHEY, CDR2 SVGEGT. The CDR3 contains 12 residues. CDR3 coding DNA: TGTGCCAGCAGCGAAAGGGGCTCCGAGCAGTACTTC. Amino acid sequence: CASSERGSEQYF.

DNA of the CDR3: TGCAGTGCTAGAGATAGGGCCAGCGGGGGTGATACGCAGTATTTT. Translating gives CSARDRASGGDTQYF. This sequence joins TRBV20-1 and TRBJ2-3; TRBD2 matches at 8 bases. This CDR3 is 15 amino acids long. J was trimmed by 6 bases and V by 0 bases; bases with no gene match: 8. Germline CDR1 reads DFQATT; CDR2 reads SNEGSKA (reference sequence).

The V call is TRBV5-4, the J call TRBJ2-5; 8 bases fit TRBD2. Trimming at V came to 0 bases and at J to 0 bases, leaving 7 bases not matched to a gene. CDR3 length: 17 residues. Germline loops: CDR1 SGHNT, CDR2 YYREEE (reference sequence). Here the CDR3 reads CASSLVWRGAYQETQYF. As DNA, the CDR3 is TGTGCCAGCAGCTTGGTTTGGCGGGGGGCGTACCAAGAGACCCAGTACTTC.

The chain employs TRBV6-6 and TRBJ2-4; tentatively, D is TRBD1 (6 bases). The V and J ends lost 6 bases and 0 bases respectively, with 15 bases between them. CDR3 size: 16 residues. Germline V lookup: CDR1 MNHNY, CDR2 SVGAGI (reference sequence). The chain's CDR3 is CASSRQGQIAKNIQYF. The CDR3 region has the DNA TGTGCCAGCAGCCGCCAGGGACAAATAGCCAAAAACATTCAGTACTTC.

In this sample, this clonotype turned up a few times. The genes are TRBV7-9 and TRBJ1-2; D call uncertain. V was cut by 1 base and J by 7 bases, with 7 bases left in between. CDR1 SEHNR and CDR2 FQNEAQ come from the germline V gene (reference sequence). This CDR3 region has 12 residues. CDR3 region: CASSLGDIGYTF. The DNA of the CDR3 is TGTGCCAGCAGCTTAGGGGATATTGGCTACACCTTC. The full variable domain, with the rest looked up from reference TRBV7-9 and TRBJ1-2, is DTGVSQNPRHKITKRGQNVTFRCDPISEHNRLYWYRQTLGQGPEFLTYFQNEAQLEKSRLLSDRFSAERPKGSFSTLEIQRTEQGDSAMYLCASSLGDIGYTFGSGTRLTVV.

The chain couples TRBV29-1 to TRBJ2-1; the match to TRBD1 covers 8 bases. Germline CDR1 and CDR2: SQVTM and ANQGSEA. This CDR3 has 12 amino acids. V lost 7 bases and J lost 8; bases outside the gene matches: 7. This chain's CDR3 is CSARTGWDEQFF. Written as DNA, the CDR3 is TGCAGCGCCCGGACAGGGTGGGATGAGCAGTTCTTC.

This clonotype was seen more than once but under ten times. This chain uses TRBV7-9 with TRBJ1-1; D perhaps matches TRBD1 (6 bases). Germline V gives CDR1 SEHNR, CDR2 FQNEAQ (reference sequence). This CDR3 region has 15 residues. Deletions cut 5 bases from V and 3 bases from J, with 16 bases between. The CDR3 nucleotides read TGTGCCAGCAGCGCAAGCAGGGGAGAGGACACTGAAGCTTTCTTT. This encodes CASSASRGEDTEAFF.

In DNA form, the CDR3 reads TGTGCCAGCAGCGTTGGTCAGGGGGCTGGATACGAGCAGTACTTC. Amino acids: CASSVGQGAGYEQYF. The rearrangement joins TRBV5-4 to TRBJ2-7; 8 bases align to TRBD1. The germline V gene has CDR1 SGHNT and CDR2 YYREEE (reference sequence). V gave up 4 bases and J gave up 4 bases; unmatched junction bases: 10. This CDR3 contains 15 residues.